These T cell receptor beta chains were read from a single sample in a study of tumor-infiltrating lymphocytes in localized non-small cell lung cancer. The repertoire was sequenced with immunoSEQ multiplex PCR; TCRdb's copy has only in-frame clones and lacks some. Counted here are 20,000 to 25,000 clones, roughly two thirds occurring once; the ten biggest clones make up less than 6.5%. The sequenced sample was lung tumor tissue. Every receptor here comes from a human donor with non-small cell lung cancer. The CDR3 runs from the conserved cysteine through the conserved F or W. D genes are given only for firm matches. Only some rows state a clone size, as once, few, many or a class for expanded clones.

d_gene	v_gene	len	j_gene	abundance	CDR3aa	CDR3nt
.	TRBV10-1	15	TRBJ2-5	few	CVIRGEPGLQETQYF	TGCGTTATCAGGGGGGAACCGGGACTTCAAGAGACCCAGTACTTC
.	TRBV6-4	17	TRBJ2-5	medium-sized	CASSGVMTNPIQETQYF	TGTGCCAGCAGTGGTGTAATGACAAATCCCATCCAAGAGACCCAGTACTTC
.	TRBV2	16	TRBJ2-7	.	CASSEGPTGARYEQYF	TGTGCCAGCAGTGAAGGCCCCACGGGGGCCAGGTACGAGCAGTACTTC
.	TRBV5-4	12	TRBJ1-3	few	CASSLDGNTIYF	TGTGCCAGCAGCTTGGACGGAAACACCATATATTTT
.	TRBV9	15	TRBJ1-1	few	CASSVVVTGNTEAFF	TGTGCCAGCAGCGTAGTGGTGACAGGGAACACTGAAGCTTTCTTT
TRBD2	TRBV27	17	TRBJ2-1	.	CASRGLAAAWVYNEQFF	TGTGCCAGCAGGGGACTAGCGGCTGCCTGGGTGTACAATGAGCAGTTCTTC
TRBD2	TRBV29-1	13	TRBJ2-6	.	CSARGVGANVLTF	TGCAGCGCCCGGGGGGTAGGGGCCAACGTCCTGACTTTC
TRBD2	TRBV4-2	19	TRBJ2-6	.	CASSQDTRLAGAGANVLTF	TGTGCCAGCAGCCAAGATACGCGACTAGCGGGAGCCGGGGCCAACGTCCTGACTTTC
.	TRBV5-1	13	TRBJ1-1	.	CASGDPGNTEAFF	TGCGCCAGCGGGGACCCCGGGAACACTGAAGCTTTCTTT
TRBD1	TRBV5-1	14	TRBJ2-7	.	CASSHGQGAYEQYF	TGCGCCAGCAGCCACGGACAGGGGGCATACGAGCAGTACTTC
.	TRBV4-1	15	TRBJ2-7	.	CASSQDLLAAAEQYF	TGCGCCAGCAGCCAAGATTTATTGGCCGCGGCCGAGCAGTACTTC
.	TRBV7-6	14	TRBJ2-1	once	CASSRDSSGDEQFF	TGTGCCAGCAGCCGGGACTCCTCAGGCGATGAGCAGTTCTTC
TRBD2	TRBV15	14	TRBJ2-1	.	CATSRGGGYNEQFF	TGTGCCACCAGCAGAGGGGGGGGGTACAATGAGCAGTTCTTC
.	TRBV19	17	TRBJ2-3	.	CASSMKLGQGGADTQYF	TGTGCCAGTAGTATGAAGTTAGGGCAGGGAGGAGCAGATACGCAGTATTTT
.	TRBV18	14	TRBJ1-2	.	CASSPAGANYGYTF	TGTGCCAGCTCACCCGCGGGAGCTAACTATGGCTACACCTTC
TRBD2	TRBV5-1	15	TRBJ2-7	.	CASARSGSLNYEQYF	TGCGCCAGCGCACGAAGCGGGAGTCTTAACTACGAGCAGTACTTC
.	TRBV6-5	13	TRBJ1-1	.	CASSVRQETEAFF	TGTGCCAGCAGCGTCCGACAGGAGACTGAAGCTTTCTTT
.	TRBV6-6	14	TRBJ2-2	.	CASSSGTNTGELFF	TGTGCCAGCAGTTCAGGGACAAACACCGGGGAGCTGTTTTTT
TRBD1	TRBV2	19	TRBJ2-2	.	CASRPTIFRTGVDTGELFF	TGTGCCAGCAGGCCTACTATTTTCAGGACAGGGGTCGACACCGGGGAGCTGTTTTTT
.	TRBV6-6	15	TRBJ2-2	.	CASSYSIQVSGELFF	TGTGCCAGCAGTTACTCGATTCAGGTTTCCGGGGAGCTGTTTTTT
TRBD1	TRBV6-6	14	TRBJ1-4	.	CASSYQDRAEKLFF	TGTGCCAGCAGTTATCAAGACAGGGCCGAAAAACTGTTTTTT
.	TRBV30	13	TRBJ1-5	medium-sized	CAYNADSNQPQHF	TGTGCCTATAACGCGGATAGCAATCAGCCCCAGCATTTT
.	TRBV9	15	TRBJ2-1	.	CASSPRYSEGNEQFF	TGTGCCAGCAGCCCCCGGTATTCGGAGGGGAATGAGCAGTTCTTC
.	TRBV6-1	13	TRBJ2-1	.	CASSGFLGDEQFF	TGTGCCAGCAGTGGATTCTTAGGAGATGAGCAGTTCTTC
.	TRBV2	15	TRBJ2-6	.	CASTVGRSGANVLTF	TGTGCCAGCACGGTGGGACGCTCTGGGGCCAACGTCCTGACTTTC
.	TRBV11-2	14	TRBJ2-1	.	CASSPRPASDEQFF	TGTGCCAGCAGCCCTAGACCGGCTTCCGATGAGCAGTTCTTC
.	TRBV6-1	16	TRBJ1-3	.	CASSALGLIATNTIYF	TGTGCCAGCAGTGCCCTCGGACTTATAGCGACGAACACCATATATTTT
.	TRBV29-1	11	TRBJ1-1	few	CSVDGNTEAFF	TGCAGCGTTGATGGGAACACTGAAGCTTTCTTT
.	TRBV18	13	TRBJ2-7	.	CASSPTIGHEQYF	TGTGCCAGCTCACCAACAATCGGTCACGAGCAGTACTTC
.	TRBV4-2	16	TRBJ2-3	.	CASSQDAAVGTDTQYF	TGTGCCAGCAGCCAAGACGCAGCCGTCGGCACAGATACGCAGTATTTT
.	TRBV19	12	TRBJ1-1	.	CASGGRGTEAFF	TGTGCCAGCGGGGGGCGTGGCACTGAAGCTTTCTTT
.	TRBV6-1	12	TRBJ1-2	.	CASSLEFYGYTF	TGTGCCAGCAGCTTAGAGTTCTATGGCTACACCTTC
.	TRBV5-1	14	TRBJ2-2	.	CASSVRVNTGELFF	TGCGCCAGCAGCGTTCGTGTGAACACCGGGGAGCTGTTTTTT
.	TRBV7-3	14	TRBJ1-2	few	CASSQAGADSGYTF	TGTGCCAGCAGCCAGGCCGGGGCAGACAGTGGCTACACCTTC
.	TRBV18	13	TRBJ1-4	few	CASSRGTNEKLFF	TGTGCCAGCTCACGAGGGACTAATGAAAAACTGTTTTTT
.	TRBV6-1	14	TRBJ1-1	few	CASSEEVFEGVAFF	TGTGCCAGCAGTGAAGAGGTTTTTGAGGGTGTAGCTTTCTTT
.	TRBV9	14	TRBJ2-6	.	CASSVGNGANVLTF	TGTGCCAGCAGCGTGGGTAACGGGGCCAACGTCCTGACTTTC
TRBD1	TRBV5-4	16	TRBJ2-5	.	CASSPSLTGGAETQYF	TGTGCCAGCAGCCCCTCTCTCACAGGGGGCGCGGAGACCCAGTACTTC
TRBD1	TRBV7-2	16	TRBJ1-3	.	CASSLAIGTGVNTIYF	TGTGCCAGCAGCTTAGCGATCGGGACAGGGGTAAACACCATATATTTT
.	TRBV18	16	TRBJ2-1	few	CASSPPGGADYNEQFF	TGTGCCAGCTCACCACCGGGGGGGGCGGATTACAATGAGCAGTTCTTC
.	TRBV19	13	TRBJ1-2	medium-sized	CASSISDPGEYTF	TGTGCCAGTAGTATCTCTGATCCCGGGGAGTACACCTTC
TRBD2	TRBV5-1	15	TRBJ2-2	few	CASSRGLAVTGELFF	TGCGCCAGCAGCAGAGGACTAGCGGTAACCGGGGAGCTGTTTTTT
.	TRBV6-1	14	TRBJ1-5	.	CASSEQDSNQPQHF	TGTGCCAGCAGTGAACAAGATAGCAATCAGCCCCAGCATTTT
.	TRBV2	13	TRBJ2-5	.	CASQNLAWETQYF	TGTGCCAGCCAGAATTTAGCATGGGAGACCCAGTACTTC
TRBD1	TRBV5-1	15	TRBJ2-1	few	CASSHPGTGGNEQFF	TGCGCCAGCAGCCATCCCGGGACAGGGGGCAATGAGCAGTTCTTC
TRBD1	TRBV5-1	13	TRBJ1-1	.	CASSDRQGSKAFF	TGCGCCAGCAGCGACCGACAGGGGAGTAAAGCTTTCTTT